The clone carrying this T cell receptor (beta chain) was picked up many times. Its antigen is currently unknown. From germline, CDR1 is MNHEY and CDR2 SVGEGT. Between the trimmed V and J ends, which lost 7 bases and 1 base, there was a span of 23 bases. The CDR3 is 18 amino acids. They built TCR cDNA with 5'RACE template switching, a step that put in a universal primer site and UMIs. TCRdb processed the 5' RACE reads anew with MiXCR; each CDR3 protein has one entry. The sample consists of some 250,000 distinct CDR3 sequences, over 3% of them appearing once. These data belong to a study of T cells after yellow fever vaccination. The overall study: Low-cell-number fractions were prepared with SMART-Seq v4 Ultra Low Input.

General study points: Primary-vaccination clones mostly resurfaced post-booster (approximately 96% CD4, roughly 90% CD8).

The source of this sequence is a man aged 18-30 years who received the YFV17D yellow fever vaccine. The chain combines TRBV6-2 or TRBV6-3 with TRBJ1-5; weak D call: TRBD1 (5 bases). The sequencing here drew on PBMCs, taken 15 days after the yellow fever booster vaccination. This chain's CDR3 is CASNWAGSIPQSNQPQHF. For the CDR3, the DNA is TGTGCCAGCAATTGGGCAGGGTCCATTCCCCAAAGCAATCAGCCCCAGCATTTT.